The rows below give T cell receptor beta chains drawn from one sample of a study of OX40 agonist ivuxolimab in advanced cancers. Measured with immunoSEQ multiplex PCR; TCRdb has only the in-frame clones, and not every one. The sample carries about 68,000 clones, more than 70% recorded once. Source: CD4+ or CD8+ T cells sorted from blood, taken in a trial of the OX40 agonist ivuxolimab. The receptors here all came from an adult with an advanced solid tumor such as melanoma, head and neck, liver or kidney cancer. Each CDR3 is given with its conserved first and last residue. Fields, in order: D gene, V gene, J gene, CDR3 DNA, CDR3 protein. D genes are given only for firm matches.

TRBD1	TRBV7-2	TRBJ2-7	TGTGCCAGCAGCTTAACACTCGAAACAGGGGGCGCGAGCTCCTACGAGCAGTACTTC	CASSLTLETGGASSYEQYF
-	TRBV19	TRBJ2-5	TGTGCCAGTAGTACGGGGACCAACCGGATGGAGACCCAGTACTTC	CASSTGTNRMETQYF
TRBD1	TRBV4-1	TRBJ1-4	TGCGCCAGCAGCCAAGAGGGGACAGGTGGAGAAAAACTGTTTTTT	CASSQEGTGGEKLFF
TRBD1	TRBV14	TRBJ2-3	TGTGCCAGCAGCCAAGGCCGAGGGACAGGCGACTTAGATACGCAGTATTTT	CASSQGRGTGDLDTQYF
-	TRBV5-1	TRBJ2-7	TGCGCCAGCAGCTTACAGGGCCAGGGGTACGAGCAGTACTTC	CASSLQGQGYEQYF
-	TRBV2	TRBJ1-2	TGTGCCAGCAGTGAGAGGGGGGGAGGCTACACCTTC	CASSERGGGYTF
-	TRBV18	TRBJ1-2	TGTGCCAGCTCACCGTACAGGGATGATGGCTACACCTTC	CASSPYRDDGYTF
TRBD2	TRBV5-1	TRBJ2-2	TGCGCCAGCAGCTTGGCAGGCGGGGGGGCGAACACCGGGGAGCTGTTTTTT	CASSLAGGGANTGELFF
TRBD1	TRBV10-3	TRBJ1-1	TGTGCCATCAGGTGGGGGGACAGGGACACTGAAGCTTTCTTT	CAIRWGDRDTEAFF
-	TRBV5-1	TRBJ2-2	TGCGCCAGCAGCATGCGCTCGACGAACACCGGGGAGCTGTTTTTT	CASSMRSTNTGELFF
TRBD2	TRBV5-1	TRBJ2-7	TGCGCCAGCAGCTTGGATCCAGCGGGGGCAACCTACGAGCAGTACTTC	CASSLDPAGATYEQYF